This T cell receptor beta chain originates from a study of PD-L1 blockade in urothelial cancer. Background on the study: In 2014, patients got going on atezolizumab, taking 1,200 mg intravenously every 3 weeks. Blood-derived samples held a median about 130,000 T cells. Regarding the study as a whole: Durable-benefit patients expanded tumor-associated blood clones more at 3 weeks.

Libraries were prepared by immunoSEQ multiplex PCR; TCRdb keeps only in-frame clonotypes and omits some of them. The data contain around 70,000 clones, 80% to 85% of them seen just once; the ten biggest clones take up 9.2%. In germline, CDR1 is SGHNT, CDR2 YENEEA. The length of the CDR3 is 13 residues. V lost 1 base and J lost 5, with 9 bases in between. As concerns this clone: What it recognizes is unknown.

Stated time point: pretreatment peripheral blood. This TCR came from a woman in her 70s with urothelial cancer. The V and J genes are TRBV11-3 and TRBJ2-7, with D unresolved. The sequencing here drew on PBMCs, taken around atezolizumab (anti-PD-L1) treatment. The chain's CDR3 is CASSLVMGDEQYF. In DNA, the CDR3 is TGTGCCAGCAGCTTAGTTATGGGCGACGAGCAGTACTTC.